The rows below give T cell receptor beta chains drawn from one sample of a study of T cell responses to AZD1222 COVID-19 vaccine. Profiling relied on immunoSEQ multiplex PCR, and the TCRdb table lists in-frame clones only, not all of them. The sample records about 120,000 clones, over 75% being singletons. Specimen: peripheral blood, collected on day 0 of MenACWY control vaccination. All receptors come from an adult in good health. The conserved cysteine and the conserved F or W are not part of the CDR3 here. Rows may omit the clone size; those that give it use once, few, many or a size class.

TRBV6-5,NA,TRBJ2-7,ASSYSEATYEQY
TRBV4-1,few,TRBJ2-7,ASSQGTGDEQY
TRBV4-3,NA,TRBJ1-1,ASSQGDLNTEAF
TRBV18,NA,TRBJ1-2,ASSPADTRRAYGYT
TRBV7-3,NA,TRBJ2-6,ASSLTGGRMSGANVLT
TRBV28,NA,TRBJ1-1,ASSFSGNEAF
TRBV6-5,NA,TRBJ1-1,ASRGSTGSSAF
TRBV30,NA,TRBJ1-2,AWGQIYGYT
TRBV6-5,NA,TRBJ2-3,ASSSGYTQY
TRBV28,NA,TRBJ1-5,ASRAQPGSNQPQH
TRBV27,NA,TRBJ2-2,ASSLKPGQGAGELF
TRBV5-6,NA,TRBJ1-1,ASSYGGGRDTEAF
TRBV5-1,NA,TRBJ2-3,ASRPWQGRSDTQY
TRBV30,NA,TRBJ1-4,AWSPPGQGGEKLF
TRBV16,few,TRBJ2-5,ASSLSRQETQY
TRBV7-2,NA,TRBJ2-3,ASSPGTSGTDTQY
TRBV7-2,NA,TRBJ1-2,ASSFRQGPYGYT